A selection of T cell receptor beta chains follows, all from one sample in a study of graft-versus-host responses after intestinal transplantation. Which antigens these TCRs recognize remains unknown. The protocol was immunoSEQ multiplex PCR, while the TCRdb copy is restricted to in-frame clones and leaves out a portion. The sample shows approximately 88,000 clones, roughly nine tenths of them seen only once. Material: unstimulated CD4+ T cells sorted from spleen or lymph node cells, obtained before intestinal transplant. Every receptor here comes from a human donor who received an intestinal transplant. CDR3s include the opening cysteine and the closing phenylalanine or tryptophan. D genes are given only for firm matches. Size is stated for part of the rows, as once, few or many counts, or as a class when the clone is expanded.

CASRRENYGYTF	TGTGCCAGCAGAAGGGAGAACTATGGCTACACCTTC	.	TRBV6-5	.	TRBJ1-2
CASSSDTNYGYTF	TGTGCCAGCAGCTCCGACACTAACTATGGCTACACCTTC	.	TRBV9	.	TRBJ1-2
CASSPHSGQNYGYTF	TGTGCCAGCAGCCCCCATTCGGGACAGAACTATGGCTACACCTTC	TRBD1	TRBV7-2	.	TRBJ1-2
CASTRGRGTSDNEQFF	TGTGCCAGCACCCGAGGGAGAGGGACTAGCGACAATGAGCAGTTCTTC	TRBD2	TRBV28	once	TRBJ2-1
CASSEGLLYEQYF	TGTGCCAGCAGTGAGGGGCTGCTTTACGAGCAGTACTTC	.	TRBV2	.	TRBJ2-7
CATSRALISGGADTQYF	TGTGCCACCAGCAGGGCTCTCATTAGCGGGGGGGCGGATACGCAGTATTTT	TRBD2	TRBV15	.	TRBJ2-3
CASSVDTQYTEAFF	TGTGCCAGCAGCGTCGACACCCAATACACTGAAGCTTTCTTT	.	TRBV9	few	TRBJ1-1
CASSYSQGTPAGTQYF	TGTGCCAGCAGTTACTCTCAGGGAACTCCCGCCGGGACCCAGTACTTC	.	TRBV6-5	.	TRBJ2-5
CASSFQGDGSPLHF	TGTGCCAGCAGCTTTCAGGGTGACGGATCACCCCTCCACTTT	.	TRBV11-2	.	TRBJ1-6
CASSPTPGQNSNQPQHF	TGTGCCAGCTCACCCACCCCCGGACAGAATAGCAATCAGCCCCAGCATTTT	.	TRBV18	.	TRBJ1-5
CSVDAGFSYNEQFF	TGCAGCGTTGACGCGGGGTTCTCCTACAATGAGCAGTTCTTC	.	TRBV29-1	.	TRBJ2-1
CASSRTSGIGQETQYF	TGTGCCAGCAGCCGGACTAGCGGGATAGGACAAGAGACCCAGTACTTC	TRBD2	TRBV5-4	.	TRBJ2-5
CASSPPTGRNAFF	TGTGCCAGCAGCCCGCCGACAGGGCGGAATGCGTTCTTC	TRBD1	TRBV9	once	TRBJ2-1
CATSRVGQEKGYTF	TGTGCCACCAGCAGAGTGGGACAGGAAAAAGGCTACACCTTC	TRBD1	TRBV15	.	TRBJ1-2
CASSSGTGVEQFF	TGTGCCAGCAGCTCCGGGACAGGGGTTGAGCAGTTCTTC	TRBD1	TRBV11-2	.	TRBJ2-1
CASSDGGLEEQFF	TGCGCCAGCAGTGACGGCGGGCTGGAGGAGCAGTTCTTC	.	TRBV10-1	.	TRBJ2-1
CASSGGGRLVNEQFF	TGTGCCAGCAGCGGGGGAGGACGTCTAGTGAATGAGCAGTTCTTC	.	TRBV7-3	.	TRBJ2-1
CASSNGNSVDTQYF	TGTGCCAGCAGCAATGGTAACTCGGTAGATACGCAGTATTTT	.	TRBV9	.	TRBJ2-3
CASSPTDRARNTEAFF	TGTGCCAGCTCACCGACGGACAGGGCTAGGAACACTGAAGCTTTCTTT	TRBD1	TRBV18	.	TRBJ1-1
CASSVAPGSQETQYF	TGTGCCAGCAGCGTAGCCCCGGGGAGCCAAGAGACCCAGTACTTC	.	TRBV9	.	TRBJ2-5
CARSLSSGDTDTQYF	TGTGCCAGAAGCTTAAGTAGCGGGGACACAGATACGCAGTATTTT	TRBD2	TRBV5-3	.	TRBJ2-3
CASSLGGQGEAFF	TGCGCCAGCAGCTTAGGGGGACAGGGTGAAGCTTTCTTT	TRBD1	TRBV5-1	.	TRBJ1-1
CASSIWVGRVFPEPSNQPQHF	TGTGCCAGTAGTATCTGGGTCGGCAGGGTGTTCCCTGAACCTAGCAATCAGCCCCAGCATTTT	.	TRBV19	.	TRBJ1-5
CASSIGAGASSPYEQYF	TGTGCCAGTAGTATAGGGGCAGGGGCGTCATCACCCTACGAGCAGTACTTC	.	TRBV19	once	TRBJ2-7
CASSLGGGYGYTF	TGTGCCAGCAGCCTCGGCGGCGGCTATGGCTACACCTTC	.	TRBV9	once	TRBJ1-2
CASSVGVTSGPYNEQFF	TGTGCCAGCAGCGTAGGGGTAACTAGCGGGCCATACAATGAGCAGTTCTTC	TRBD2	TRBV9	.	TRBJ2-1
CASSTGLRTDTQYF	TGTGCCAGCAGCACGGGACTTCGCACAGATACGCAGTATTTT	.	TRBV5-6	.	TRBJ2-3
CASSLQGVGNTIYF	TGTGCCAGCAGCTTGCAAGGGGTTGGAAACACCATATATTTT	.	TRBV5-6	.	TRBJ1-3
CASSYSPSNFGYTF	TGTGCCAGCAGTTACTCCCCGTCTAACTTTGGCTACACCTTC	.	TRBV6-5	.	TRBJ1-2
CASSLRSGAGDTQYF	TGTGCCAGCAGCCTTCGGAGCGGGGCCGGAGATACGCAGTATTTT	TRBD2	TRBV7-3	.	TRBJ2-3
CASSRSGQGIYEQYF	TGTGCCAGCAGCCGTAGTGGGCAGGGGATCTACGAGCAGTACTTC	.	TRBV27	.	TRBJ2-7
CASAGIGGEDYGYTF	TGTGCCAGCGCGGGTATTGGCGGGGAGGACTATGGCTACACCTTC	.	TRBV27	few	TRBJ1-2
CSATPGYGYTF	TGCAGTGCTACACCAGGGTATGGCTACACCTTC	.	TRBV20-1	.	TRBJ1-2
CASTGRGTSTDTQYF	TGCGCCAGCACCGGGAGGGGGACCAGCACAGATACGCAGTATTTT	TRBD2	TRBV5-1	.	TRBJ2-3
CASSILPQETQYF	TGTGCCAGTAGTATACTACCCCAAGAGACCCAGTACTTC	.	TRBV19	.	TRBJ2-5
CASSLVEYGYTF	TGTGCCAGCAGCTTGGTTGAGTATGGCTACACCTTC	.	TRBV5-6	once	TRBJ1-2
CASQDRVGDQPQHF	TGTGCCAGCCAGGACAGGGTGGGGGATCAGCCCCAGCATTTT	TRBD1	TRBV6-1	.	TRBJ1-5
CASKRDLGRGAQETQYF	TGTGCCAGCAAGAGGGATCTAGGGCGGGGGGCCCAAGAGACCCAGTACTTC	TRBD2	TRBV5-4	once	TRBJ2-5
CASGLGQVLSGNTIYF	TGTGCTAGTGGTCTAGGACAGGTACTCTCTGGAAACACCATATATTTT	TRBD1	TRBV12-5	.	TRBJ1-3
CASRGLAYNSPLHF	TGTGCCAGCAGGGGGCTCGCCTATAATTCACCCCTCCACTTT	.	TRBV6-1	.	TRBJ1-6
CSVLQGGTEAFF	TGCAGCGTCCTACAGGGAGGGACTGAAGCTTTCTTT	.	TRBV29-1	.	TRBJ1-1
CASSGGTYNEQFF	TGCGCCAGCAGCGGCGGGACTTACAATGAGCAGTTCTTC	.	TRBV5-1	.	TRBJ2-1
CASSPSGQFFYNEQFF	TGTGCCAGCAGCCCCTCGGGACAGTTTTTTTACAATGAGCAGTTCTTC	TRBD1	TRBV5-6	.	TRBJ2-1
CASRQGANTGELFF	TGTGCCAGCAGGCAGGGGGCCAATACCGGGGAGCTGTTTTTT	TRBD1	TRBV2	.	TRBJ2-2
CASSGHEQGWGNTIYF	TGTGCCAGCAGTGGACATGAACAGGGCTGGGGAAACACCATATATTTT	.	TRBV6-1	.	TRBJ1-3
CASSGGRETQYF	TGCGCCAGCAGCGGGGGTCGGGAGACCCAGTACTTC	.	TRBV10-2	.	TRBJ2-5
CASRIRGHIQYF	TGTGCCAGCAGGATCAGGGGGCACATTCAGTACTTC	TRBD1	TRBV2	.	TRBJ2-4
CASSPTTENEKLFF	TGTGCCAGCAGCCCAACGACGGAGAATGAAAAACTGTTTTTT	.	TRBV7-9	.	TRBJ1-4